Listed below are T cell receptor beta chains from one sample, sequenced in a study of blood T cell repertoires in COVID-19. Profiling relied on immunoSEQ multiplex PCR, and the TCRdb table lists in-frame clones only, not all of them. The repertoire holds about 130,000 clones, with 70% to 90% as singletons. The sequenced sample consisted of PBMCs or T cells enriched from blood (not recorded which). These receptors were collected from a woman aged 45-59 years who had recovered from COVID-19. The CDR3 runs from the conserved cysteine through the conserved F or W. Each record gives: D gene, clone size, V gene, J gene, CDR3 protein, CDR3 DNA. The D gene is left open where the match is weak. Size values are once, few and many counts, or a class for expanded clones, and some rows have none.

D gene: -; clone size: -; V gene: TRBV7-6; J gene: TRBJ2-1; CDR3 protein: CASSSDRSSYNEQFF; CDR3 DNA: TGTGCCAGCAGCTCAGACAGGAGCTCCTACAATGAGCAGTTCTTC
D gene: -; clone size: -; V gene: TRBV6-2/TRBV6-3; J gene: TRBJ2-7; CDR3 protein: CASSYGLAFFQDEQYF; CDR3 DNA: TGTGCCAGCAGTTACGGGCTAGCTTTCTTTCAGGACGAGCAGTACTTC
D gene: TRBD2; clone size: -; V gene: TRBV7-2; J gene: TRBJ2-1; CDR3 protein: CASSSGLAGGNEQFF; CDR3 DNA: TGTGCCAGCAGCTCGGGACTAGCGGGGGGCAATGAGCAGTTCTTC
D gene: -; clone size: few; V gene: TRBV9; J gene: TRBJ2-3; CDR3 protein: CTAGDRTDTQYF; CDR3 DNA: TGCACAGCAGGGGACCGCACAGATACGCAGTATTTT
D gene: TRBD2; clone size: -; V gene: TRBV27; J gene: TRBJ2-2; CDR3 protein: CASSFGTSGANTGELFF; CDR3 DNA: TGTGCCAGCAGTTTCGGGACTAGCGGGGCGAACACCGGGGAGCTGTTTTTT
D gene: TRBD1; clone size: -; V gene: TRBV27; J gene: TRBJ1-5; CDR3 protein: CASRDRESQPQHF; CDR3 DNA: TGTGCCAGCAGGGACAGGGAGAGTCAGCCCCAGCATTTT
D gene: TRBD1; clone size: -; V gene: TRBV20-1; J gene: TRBJ1-5; CDR3 protein: CSASTGGYGEGQPQHF; CDR3 DNA: TGCAGTGCTAGTACAGGGGGCTATGGAGAAGGTCAGCCCCAGCATTTT
D gene: -; clone size: -; V gene: TRBV30; J gene: TRBJ2-1; CDR3 protein: CARGRDRQFF; CDR3 DNA: TGTGCCCGGGGCCGAGACAGGCAATTCTTC
D gene: TRBD1; clone size: -; V gene: TRBV5-4; J gene: TRBJ2-7; CDR3 protein: CASSFNRGLSYEQYF; CDR3 DNA: TGTGCCAGCAGCTTCAACAGGGGTCTCTCCTACGAGCAGTACTTC
D gene: TRBD1; clone size: once; V gene: TRBV5-1; J gene: TRBJ1-2; CDR3 protein: CASRFRDSYGYTF; CDR3 DNA: TGCGCCAGCAGATTCCGGGACAGCTATGGCTACACCTTC
D gene: -; clone size: -; V gene: TRBV5-1; J gene: TRBJ1-4; CDR3 protein: CASSSRGGEKLFF; CDR3 DNA: TGCGCCAGCAGCTCCAGGGGTGGCGAAAAACTGTTTTTT
D gene: -; clone size: -; V gene: TRBV7-6; J gene: TRBJ1-2; CDR3 protein: CASSLDRSYGYTF; CDR3 DNA: TGTGCCAGCAGCTTAGACAGGAGCTATGGCTACACCTTC
D gene: -; clone size: -; V gene: TRBV12-3/TRBV12-4; J gene: TRBJ1-2; CDR3 protein: CASSLRGSGYTF; CDR3 DNA: TGTGCCAGCAGTTTAAGGGGGTCTGGCTACACCTTC
D gene: TRBD2; clone size: -; V gene: TRBV7-9; J gene: TRBJ2-7; CDR3 protein: CASSLAGQATSGGAFEQYF; CDR3 DNA: TGTGCCAGCAGCTTGGCCGGACAGGCCACTAGCGGGGGGGCGTTCGAGCAGTACTTC
D gene: -; clone size: -; V gene: TRBV19; J gene: TRBJ2-2; CDR3 protein: CASSIQSTGELFF; CDR3 DNA: TGTGCCAGTAGTATCCAGTCCACCGGGGAGCTGTTTTTT
D gene: TRBD1; clone size: -; V gene: TRBV6-2/TRBV6-3; J gene: TRBJ2-1; CDR3 protein: CASSSHTGGILYNEQFF; CDR3 DNA: TGTGCCAGCAGCTCACATACAGGGGGAATACTCTACAATGAGCAGTTCTTC
D gene: -; clone size: -; V gene: TRBV10-2; J gene: TRBJ1-1; CDR3 protein: CASSITGGGNTEAFF; CDR3 DNA: TGCGCCAGCAGTATCACTGGGGGGGGGAACACTGAAGCTTTCTTT
D gene: TRBD2; clone size: few; V gene: TRBV24-1; J gene: TRBJ2-3; CDR3 protein: CATSEPGLADTDTQYF; CDR3 DNA: TGTGCCACCAGTGAGCCGGGACTAGCGGACACAGATACGCAGTATTTT
D gene: TRBD1; clone size: -; V gene: TRBV7-9; J gene: TRBJ1-5; CDR3 protein: CASSRGTVPPQHF; CDR3 DNA: TGTGCCAGCAGCCGTGGGACAGTTCCGCCCCAGCATTTT
D gene: -; clone size: -; V gene: TRBV7-3; J gene: TRBJ1-5; CDR3 protein: CASSLTWATQKMPQHF; CDR3 DNA: TGTGCCAGCAGCTTAACTTGGGCCACCCAGAAAATGCCCCAGCATTTT
D gene: TRBD1; clone size: few; V gene: TRBV27; J gene: TRBJ1-5; CDR3 protein: CASSFRGDQPQHF; CDR3 DNA: TGTGCCAGCAGTTTCAGGGGGGACCAGCCCCAGCATTTT
D gene: -; clone size: -; V gene: TRBV10-3; J gene: TRBJ1-1; CDR3 protein: CAISAESVIQNTEAFF; CDR3 DNA: TGTGCCATCAGTGCGGAGTCGGTAATCCAGAACACTGAAGCTTTCTTT
D gene: TRBD1; clone size: -; V gene: TRBV25-1; J gene: TRBJ1-4; CDR3 protein: CASSEYETGGSEKLFF; CDR3 DNA: TGTGCCAGCAGTGAATATGAGACAGGGGGTAGTGAAAAACTGTTTTTT
D gene: -; clone size: -; V gene: TRBV4-3; J gene: TRBJ1-6; CDR3 protein: CASSQVRSGRNSPLHF; CDR3 DNA: TGCGCCAGCAGCCAAGTTCGGTCAGGGAGGAATTCACCCCTCCACTTT
D gene: TRBD1; clone size: -; V gene: TRBV10-3; J gene: TRBJ1-2; CDR3 protein: CAISEEGGQGRYGYTF; CDR3 DNA: TGTGCCATCAGTGAGGAGGGGGGACAGGGTCGATATGGCTACACCTTC
D gene: -; clone size: -; V gene: TRBV7-9; J gene: TRBJ1-2; CDR3 protein: CASSTSQGGYGYTF; CDR3 DNA: TGTGCCAGCAGCACTTCGCAGGGAGGCTATGGCTACACCTTC
D gene: TRBD1; clone size: -; V gene: TRBV7-6; J gene: TRBJ2-7; CDR3 protein: CASSSGTGSYEQYF; CDR3 DNA: TGTGCCAGCAGCTCCGGGACAGGCTCCTACGAGCAGTACTTC
D gene: TRBD1; clone size: -; V gene: TRBV7-8; J gene: TRBJ1-5; CDR3 protein: CASSLADREINQPQHF; CDR3 DNA: TGTGCCAGCAGCTTAGCGGACAGGGAAATTAATCAGCCCCAGCATTTT
D gene: TRBD2; clone size: -; V gene: TRBV5-1; J gene: TRBJ2-3; CDR3 protein: CASSALLAGPTDTQYF; CDR3 DNA: TGCGCCAGCAGCGCCCTACTAGCGGGGCCCACAGATACGCAGTATTTT
D gene: TRBD2; clone size: -; V gene: TRBV4-1; J gene: TRBJ2-7; CDR3 protein: CASSQGGLAGGSSISYEQYF; CDR3 DNA: TGCGCCAGCAGCCAGGGAGGACTAGCGGGGGGCTCCAGCATCTCCTACGAGCAGTACTTC
D gene: -; clone size: -; V gene: TRBV7-9; J gene: TRBJ1-5; CDR3 protein: CASSSPNQPQHF; CDR3 DNA: TGTGCCAGCAGCTCTCCCAATCAGCCCCAGCATTTT
D gene: TRBD1; clone size: -; V gene: TRBV18; J gene: TRBJ1-3; CDR3 protein: CASSIIPGQGRDGNTIYF; CDR3 DNA: TGTGCCAGCTCGATTATCCCCGGACAGGGCCGAGACGGAAACACCATATATTTT
D gene: -; clone size: -; V gene: TRBV2; J gene: TRBJ1-3; CDR3 protein: CASRRRLYSGNTIYF; CDR3 DNA: TGTGCCAGCAGACGGAGGCTCTACTCTGGAAACACCATATATTTT
D gene: -; clone size: -; V gene: TRBV10-1; J gene: TRBJ2-7; CDR3 protein: CASSESLQGTLRYF; CDR3 DNA: TGCGCCAGCAGTGAGTCGCTCCAGGGCACTCTAAGGTACTTC
D gene: -; clone size: -; V gene: TRBV21-1; J gene: TRBJ1-1; CDR3 protein: CASSNRDRPNTEAFF; CDR3 DNA: TGTGCCAGCAGCAACCGGGACAGGCCGAACACTGAAGCTTTCTTT
D gene: -; clone size: -; V gene: TRBV5-1; J gene: TRBJ1-4; CDR3 protein: CASSPGATNEKLFF; CDR3 DNA: TGCGCCAGCAGCCCCGGTGCAACTAATGAAAAACTGTTTTTT
D gene: TRBD1; clone size: once; V gene: TRBV15; J gene: TRBJ2-1; CDR3 protein: CATSRGQGSHNEQFF; CDR3 DNA: TGTGCCACCAGCCGCGGACAGGGAAGTCACAATGAGCAGTTCTTC
D gene: -; clone size: -; V gene: TRBV6-5; J gene: TRBJ2-1; CDR3 protein: CASSPTPLFYNEQFF; CDR3 DNA: TGTGCCAGCAGCCCCACCCCCCTATTCTACAATGAGCAGTTCTTC
D gene: -; clone size: -; V gene: TRBV27; J gene: TRBJ1-6; CDR3 protein: CASSPLPVLSSYNSPLHF; CDR3 DNA: TGTGCCAGCAGTCCGTTACCAGTTCTCAGCTCCTATAATTCACCCCTCCACTTT
D gene: TRBD1; clone size: once; V gene: TRBV4-1; J gene: TRBJ2-7; CDR3 protein: CASRRTGDFNEQYF; CDR3 DNA: TGCGCCAGCAGGAGGACAGGGGATTTTAACGAGCAGTACTTC
D gene: TRBD1; clone size: -; V gene: TRBV11-3; J gene: TRBJ1-2; CDR3 protein: CASSPGQGADGYTF; CDR3 DNA: TGTGCCAGCAGCCCCGGACAGGGGGCAGATGGCTACACCTTC
D gene: -; clone size: once; V gene: TRBV5-4; J gene: TRBJ1-2; CDR3 protein: CASSWSSVANYGYTF; CDR3 DNA: TGTGCCAGCAGCTGGTCTTCGGTGGCTAACTATGGCTACACCTTC
D gene: -; clone size: -; V gene: TRBV11-2; J gene: TRBJ2-7; CDR3 protein: CASSLDRQGREQYF; CDR3 DNA: TGTGCCAGCAGCTTAGATCGACAAGGGAGGGAGCAGTACTTC
D gene: TRBD2; clone size: -; V gene: TRBV7-8; J gene: TRBJ2-3; CDR3 protein: CASSFTTSNPTDTQYF; CDR3 DNA: TGTGCCAGCAGCTTTACGACTAGCAATCCGACAGATACGCAGTATTTT
D gene: TRBD1; clone size: -; V gene: TRBV4-2; J gene: TRBJ1-2; CDR3 protein: CASSQVGGRGLGGYTF; CDR3 DNA: TGTGCCAGCAGCCAAGTGGGTGGCAGGGGGTTAGGTGGCTACACCTTC
D gene: -; clone size: few; V gene: TRBV5-1; J gene: TRBJ2-7; CDR3 protein: CASSLLPTTGIPYEQYF; CDR3 DNA: TGCGCCAGCAGCTTGCTTCCCACTACAGGGATTCCTTACGAGCAGTACTTC
D gene: -; clone size: -; V gene: TRBV5-4; J gene: TRBJ1-1; CDR3 protein: CASSSQGYTEAFF; CDR3 DNA: TGTGCCAGCAGCTCGCAGGGGTACACTGAAGCTTTCTTT
D gene: TRBD2; clone size: -; V gene: TRBV3-1/TRBV3-2; J gene: TRBJ2-7; CDR3 protein: CASSQLAAGPYEQYF; CDR3 DNA: TGTGCCAGCAGCCAACTTGCAGCGGGGCCTTACGAGCAGTACTTC
D gene: TRBD1; clone size: -; V gene: TRBV10-3; J gene: TRBJ1-1; CDR3 protein: CAISPQGTNTEAFF; CDR3 DNA: TGTGCCATCAGTCCACAGGGGACGAACACTGAAGCTTTCTTT
D gene: -; clone size: -; V gene: TRBV29-1; J gene: TRBJ2-3; CDR3 protein: CSVEDNTDTQYF; CDR3 DNA: TGCAGCGTTGAAGACAACACAGATACGCAGTATTTT
D gene: TRBD1; clone size: -; V gene: TRBV5-1; J gene: TRBJ1-4; CDR3 protein: CASSLGGAGEKLFF; CDR3 DNA: TGCGCCAGCAGCCTAGGGGGCGCCGGGGAAAAACTGTTTTTT
D gene: TRBD2; clone size: -; V gene: TRBV11-3; J gene: TRBJ2-5; CDR3 protein: CASSEGTSGGARETQYF; CDR3 DNA: TGTGCCAGCAGCGAAGGGACTAGCGGGGGGGCCCGGGAGACCCAGTACTTC
D gene: -; clone size: -; V gene: TRBV5-1; J gene: TRBJ2-7; CDR3 protein: CASSLGLLGVYEQYF; CDR3 DNA: TGCGCCAGCAGCTTGGGGCTGCTTGGAGTCTACGAGCAGTACTTC
D gene: -; clone size: once; V gene: TRBV10-1; J gene: TRBJ1-1; CDR3 protein: CASSEKPNTEAFF; CDR3 DNA: TGCGCCAGCAGTGAGAAGCCGAACACTGAAGCTTTCTTT
D gene: TRBD2; clone size: -; V gene: TRBV28; J gene: TRBJ2-5; CDR3 protein: CASSSPGGLETQYF; CDR3 DNA: TGTGCCAGCAGTTCCCCGGGGGGTCTGGAGACCCAGTACTTC
D gene: -; clone size: -; V gene: TRBV5-4; J gene: TRBJ2-4; CDR3 protein: CASSLAGSGSKNIQYF; CDR3 DNA: TGTGCCAGCAGCTTGGCCGGCTCAGGATCCAAAAACATTCAGTACTTC
D gene: -; clone size: once; V gene: TRBV5-6; J gene: TRBJ1-5; CDR3 protein: CASGLGGDQPQHF; CDR3 DNA: TGTGCCTCCGGTTTAGGCGGAGATCAGCCCCAGCATTTT
D gene: -; clone size: -; V gene: TRBV7-3; J gene: TRBJ2-1; CDR3 protein: CASRGSLTRDDNEQFF; CDR3 DNA: TGTGCCTCACGAGGGTCCCTCACACGCGACGACAATGAGCAGTTCTTC
D gene: TRBD1; clone size: -; V gene: TRBV27; J gene: TRBJ1-5; CDR3 protein: CASSSPGTGIQTQHF; CDR3 DNA: TGTGCCAGCAGTTCCCCCGGGACAGGAATTCAGACCCAGCATTTT
D gene: -; clone size: -; V gene: TRBV6-5; J gene: TRBJ1-5; CDR3 protein: CASRAQGNQPQHF; CDR3 DNA: TGTGCCAGCAGGGCGCAGGGAAATCAGCCCCAGCATTTT